The entry below describes one TCR beta chain. Its target is not known. This entry comes from a study of PD-L1 blockade in urothelial cancer. Study background: Typically, measured as a median, blood samples had 130,000 to 150,000 T cells. Broader study findings: Tumor-associated clones in blood expanded more at 3 weeks in durable-benefit patients.

The investigators introduced synthetic TCR analog templates into each PCR as spikes. TCRdb keeps only in-frame clones here, not all; method: immunoSEQ multiplex PCR. The sample carries under 60,000 clones, around 86% recorded once. Time point meaning: peripheral blood 6 weeks after treatment start. Germline V gene sequence: CDR1 SGHTA, CDR2 FQGNSA. Trimming at V came to 5 bases and at J to 2 bases, leaving 7 bases not matched to a gene. This CDR3 is 17 amino acids long. The sequencing here drew on PBMCs, taken around atezolizumab (anti-PD-L1) treatment. The chain uses TRBV7-2 and TRBJ2-2; 11 bases map to TRBD2. The clonotype comes from a man aged 55-75 years with urothelial cancer. Written as DNA, the CDR3 is TGTGCCAGCAGCCCCCGAGGGACTAGCGGAAACACCGGGGAGCTGTTTTTT. This gives the protein CASSPRGTSGNTGELFF.